A selection of T cell receptor beta chains follows, all from one sample in a study of T cells in Graves' hyperthyroidism and ophthalmopathy. TCRdb fed the multiplex PCR reads into MiXCR, producing one record per CDR3 protein. The sample holds more than 150,000 distinct CDR3 sequences, about a sixth seen once. Sequencing was done on a sample of blood. The receptors were gathered from a woman aged 45-59 years with Graves' hyperthyroidism. CDR3s include the opening cysteine and the closing phenylalanine or tryptophan. D genes are given only for firm matches. Only part of the rows carry a size: once, few, many, or a class if the clone is expanded.

d_call j_call clone_size v_call cdr3_aa cdr3_nt
TRBD1 TRBJ1-5 many TRBV7-6 CASSIGGQGQPQHF TGTGCCAGCAGCATAGGGGGCCAAGGTCAGCCCCAGCATTTT
. TRBJ1-1 many TRBV7-2 CASSLRRSGSVTEAFF TGTGCCAGCAGCCTCCGCAGGTCAGGGTCGGTCACTGAAGCTTTCTTT
. TRBJ1-2 . TRBV3-1 CASSQGLSGYTF TGTGCCAGCAGCCAAGGTCTGAGTGGCTACACCTTC
TRBD1 TRBJ2-7 many TRBV6-1 CASILDTGTGVYEQYF TGTGCCAGCATTCTCGATACCGGGACAGGGGTCTACGAGCAGTACTTC
TRBD2 TRBJ2-5 many TRBV6-1 CASSETSGGGETQYF TGTGCCAGCAGTGAGACTAGCGGGGGGGGAGAGACCCAGTACTTC
. TRBJ2-3 once TRBV6-2/TRBV6-3 CASSPRAALEGDTQYF TGTGCCAGCAGTCCCCGGGCAGCGTTAGAGGGGGATACGCAGTATTTT
. TRBJ1-1 many TRBV18 CASSPLQEFREAFF TGTGCCAGCTCACCGCTCCAGGAGTTCCGTGAAGCTTTCTTT
TRBD2 TRBJ2-7 many TRBV7-9 CASTLLREDLREQYF TGTGCCAGCACCCTCCTACGGGAGGACCTCCGGGAGCAGTACTTC
. TRBJ1-4 many TRBV19 CASTMVNQLNEKLFF TGTGCCAGTACAATGGTGAATCAACTAAATGAAAAACTGTTTTTT
TRBD2 TRBJ2-2 many TRBV7-9 CASNRPREGAGELFF TGTGCCAGCAACCGGCCCCGGGAGGGGGCCGGGGAGCTGTTTTTT
. TRBJ2-5 . TRBV14 CASSHPHAGTPAGTQYF TGTGCCAGCAGCCATCCCCACGCCGGGACCCCAGCAGGGACCCAGTACTTC
. TRBJ1-4 . TRBV6-1 CASSVRGNNEKLFF TGTGCCAGCTCGGTACGCGGGAATAATGAAAAACTGTTTTTT
. TRBJ1-1 many TRBV11-2 CASSSSTDTEAFF TGTGCCAGCAGCTCCTCCACAGACACTGAAGCTTTCTTT
TRBD2 TRBJ2-7 many TRBV9 CASSVLSGGDYEQYF TGTGCCAGCAGCGTATTAAGCGGGGGGGACTACGAGCAGTACTTC
TRBD2 TRBJ2-3 . TRBV9 CASSFTGGRTDTQYF TGTGCCAGCAGCTTTACGGGGGGGCGAACAGATACGCAGTATTTT
. TRBJ1-3 many TRBV9 CASSGESGGLGNTIYF TGTGCCAGCAGCGGAGAATCGGGAGGCTTAGGAAACACCATATATTTT
. TRBJ1-2 few TRBV3-1 CASSQDGGEGWGHGYTF TGTGCCAGCAGCCAAGATGGGGGGGAGGGATGGGGCCATGGCTACACCTTC
TRBD1 TRBJ1-3 many TRBV11-2 CASSLGTGDYGNTIYF TGTGCCAGCAGCTTAGGGACAGGGGATTATGGAAACACCATATATTTT